Each of the 32 T cell receptor beta chains below was sequenced from the same sample in a study of cytomegalovirus exposure and HLA in healthy donors. The PCR used 60 Vbeta and 13 Jbeta primers. Only in-frame clones appear in the TCRdb table, and some are missing; sequencing was by immunoSEQ multiplex PCR. The table lists under 200,000 clones, about 70% of them singletons. Input material: PBMCs. Receptors were obtained from a woman in her twenties or thirties in good health and CMV-seronegative.

The chain carries TRBV5-1 and TRBJ2-7; D is possibly TRBD1 (6 bases). Trimming stripped 3 bases from V and 3 bases from J, with 19 bases between. The V gene's germline CDR1 is SGHRS and CDR2 YFSETQ. This CDR3 is 16 amino acids long. Here the CDR3 reads CASSSTTGLLRYEQYF. CDR3 DNA: TGCGCCAGCAGCTCGACTACAGGGTTGCTTCGCTACGAGCAGTACTTC.

The V gene is TRBV19, the J gene TRBJ1-1, with TRBD1 matching over 10 bases. The CDR3 consists of 18 residues. Germline CDR1 LNHDA, CDR2 SQIVND (reference sequence). V gave up 4 bases and J gave up 3 bases; unmatched junction bases: 14. The CDR3 nucleotides read TGTGCCAGTAGTACACAAACCTATTCGACAGGGGGCTACACTGAAGCTTTCTTT. This codes for CASSTQTYSTGGYTEAFF.

The chain is built from TRBV11-2 and TRBJ2-3; unclear D gene. Trimming took off 0 bases at V and 6 bases at J, with 16 bases between the two ends. This CDR3 has 16 residues. Germline V gene data show CDR1 as SGHAT and CDR2 as FQNNGV. Here the CDR3 reads CASSLDRINSFDTQYF. Here the CDR3 DNA reads TGTGCCAGCAGCTTAGATCGTATTAATTCCTTCGATACGCAGTATTTT. The variable domain in full, completed from reference TRBV11-2 and TRBJ2-3, reads EAGVAQSPRYKIIEKRQSVAFWCNPISGHATLYWYQQILGQGPKLLIQFQNNGVVDDSQLPKDRFSAERLKGVDSTLKIQPAKLEDSAVYLCASSLDRINSFDTQYFGPGTRLTVL.

As to this clone: Other DNA sequences from this sample encode an identical CDR3 as well. The chain combines TRBV5-1 with TRBJ1-3; 8 bases agree with TRBD1. With 0 bases clipped from V and 2 bases from J, the junction kept 7 bases outside the gene matches. In germline, CDR1 is SGHRS, CDR2 YFSETQ. The CDR3 loop spans 17 amino acids. The CDR3 here is CASSLVSQGATGNTIYF. CDR3 nucleotide sequence: TGCGCCAGCAGCTTGGTATCGCAGGGGGCGACTGGAAACACCATATATTTT.

This chain uses TRBV5-6 with TRBJ2-5; the match to TRBD2 covers 15 bases. V dropped 3 bases and J dropped 4; count of bases not matched to a gene: 7. The length of the CDR3 is 17 residues. CDR1 is SGHDT and CDR2 is YYEEEE in the germline V gene. CDR3 region: CASSSMGLAGGLETQYF. The DNA for the CDR3 is TGTGCCAGCAGCTCGATGGGACTAGCGGGAGGTCTAGAGACCCAGTACTTC.

The rearrangement joins TRBV14 to TRBJ2-3; unclear D gene. This CDR3 is built from 13 residues. Germline V gives CDR1 SGHDN, CDR2 FVKESK. V was cut by 1 base and J by 6 bases, with 8 bases left in between. CDR3 DNA: TGTGCCAGCAGCCAAGTACTGGTGGATACGCAGTATTTT. It encodes CASSQVLVDTQYF.

V is TRBV11-2 and J is TRBJ1-3; no reliable D call. The germline V gene has CDR1 SGHAT and CDR2 FQNNGV. The ends were cut back, 2 bases at V and 0 bases at J, with 8 bases in the middle. The CDR3 consists of 15 residues. The CDR3 spells CASSLQMSSGNTIYF. DNA of the CDR3: TGTGCCAGCAGCTTACAAATGAGCTCTGGAAACACCATATATTTT.

The chain links TRBV5-4 to TRBJ2-3, with 9 bases that match TRBD2. V lost 4 bases to trimming and J lost 7 bases; unmatched junction nucleotides: 10. The CDR3 length is 15 residues. The germline V gene has CDR1 SGHNT and CDR2 YYREEE (reference sequence). In DNA form, the CDR3 reads TGTGCCAGCAGCCCGGAAGCGGGGGGCCCCCATACGCAGTATTTT. It yields the protein CASSPEAGGPHTQYF.

The chain has TRBV2 and TRBJ2-3, with a weak D call TRBD2 (5 bases). This CDR3 has 15 residues. V was cut by 0 bases and J by 5 bases, with 12 bases left in between. Looked up from germline, CDR1 is SNHLY and CDR2 is FYNNEI. CDR3 bases: TGTGCCAGCAGTGAAGCGCAACCCGAGGGAGATACGCAGTATTTT. Encoded protein: CASSEAQPEGDTQYF.

The genes are TRBV9 and TRBJ1-1, with D uncertain. This CDR3 has 15 amino acids. Germline V gene lookup returns CDR1 SGDLS and CDR2 YYNGEE. V was trimmed by 0 bases and J by 0 bases, leaving 9 bases between them. The CDR3 nucleotides read TGTGCCAGCAGCGTAGGGGCAGACATGAACACTGAAGCTTTCTTT. Translation: CASSVGADMNTEAFF.

The gene calls are TRBV6-5 and TRBJ1-5; 9 bases are shared with TRBD1. The CDR3 covers 13 residues. V shed 7 bases, J shed 5 bases, and the junction held 3 bases outside the gene matches. Germline V gene sequence: CDR1 MNHEY, CDR2 SVGAGI. The CDR3 DNA reads TGTGCCAGCAACAGGGGGCCCTATCAGCCCCAGCATTTT. Translated: CASNRGPYQPQHF.

The V gene is TRBV14, the J gene TRBJ2-3; 10 nucleotides line up with TRBD2. The CDR3 has 15 amino acids. The V gene's germline CDR1 is SGHDN and CDR2 FVKESK. After removal of 4 bases from V and 1 base from J, the junction contained 2 bases not matched to a gene. Here the CDR3 reads CASSLAGGRTDTQYF. The CDR3 DNA reads TGTGCCAGCAGCCTAGCGGGAGGACGCACAGATACGCAGTATTTT.

The chain combines TRBV7-2 with TRBJ2-1, with a possible D match to TRBD2 (5 bases). CDR1 SGHTA and CDR2 FQGNSA come from the germline V gene. The CDR3 runs 13 residues. Between the trimmed V and J ends, which lost 0 bases and 9 bases, there was a span of 9 bases. CDR3 residues: CASSLAASTEQFF. Here the CDR3 DNA reads TGTGCCAGCAGCTTAGCGGCTAGCACTGAGCAGTTCTTC.

The chain couples TRBV25-1 to TRBJ2-3, with D possibly TRBD1 on 5 matching bases. V dropped 2 bases and J dropped 0 bases, with 9 bases sitting between them. Germline lookup yields CDR1 MGHDK and CDR2 SYGVNS. The CDR3 totals 15 residues. CDR3 amino acids: CASSEGALSTDTQYF. In DNA form, the CDR3 reads TGTGCCAGCAGTGAAGGGGCGCTAAGCACAGATACGCAGTATTTT. The full variable domain, in which reference TRBV25-1 and TRBJ2-3 provide the parts outside the CDR3, is EADIYQTPRYLVIGTGKKITLECSQTMGHDKMYWYQQDPGMELHLIHYSYGVNSTEKGDLSSESTVSRIRTEHFPLTLESARPSHTSQYLCASSEGALSTDTQYFGPGTRLTVL.

This chain connects TRBV6-5 to TRBJ2-7; 9 bases align to TRBD1. After removal of 5 bases from V and 6 bases from J, the junction contained 8 bases not matched to a gene. The CDR3 totals 14 residues. Per the germline V gene, CDR1 is MNHEY and CDR2 is SVGAGI. For the CDR3, the DNA is TGTGCCAGCAGTAGACAGGGGGGACTGCTCGAGCAGTACTTC. It is translated as CASSRQGGLLEQYF.

V gene TRBV5-1 combines with J gene TRBJ2-1, with D unclear. Germline V gene lookup returns CDR1 SGHRS and CDR2 YFSETQ. V shed 2 bases and J shed 6 bases, with 12 bases lying between them. This CDR3 contains 14 residues. The CDR3 DNA follows: TGCGCCAGCAGCTTAGTAATCTCCGGCAATGAGCAGTTCTTC. This codes for CASSLVISGNEQFF.

V and J are TRBV5-4 and TRBJ2-5, with D uncertain. Germline-derived CDR1 and CDR2 are SGHNT and YYREEE (reference sequence). Trimming stripped 2 bases from V and 3 bases from J, with 11 bases between. This CDR3 is built from 14 residues. The CDR3 DNA reads TGTGCCAGCAGCTTTTGGCACAGCAAAGAGACCCAGTACTTC. This encodes CASSFWHSKETQYF.

The chain joins TRBV2 to TRBJ2-7; TRBD2 might be the D (7 bases). The CDR3 loop spans 13 amino acids. Germline CDR1 and CDR2: SNHLY and FYNNEI. Trimming left V 6 bases short and J 5 bases short, with 14 bases between. The CDR3 region has the DNA TGTGCCAGCAGGGAGAGGGGGGGCCACGAGCAGTACTTC. Encoded protein: CASRERGGHEQYF.

The V and J genes are TRBV15 and TRBJ2-7; D not resolved. Trimming removed 1 base at V and 1 base at J, with 5 bases between. The CDR3 covers 13 residues. CDR1 and CDR2 from the germline V gene are LNHNV and YYDKDF (reference sequence). CDR3 loop: CATSRGLSYEQYF. The CDR3 DNA is TGTGCCACCAGCAGAGGGCTTTCCTACGAGCAGTACTTC.

The V gene is TRBV27, the J gene TRBJ1-5; maybe TRBD1 (5 bases). The CDR3 totals 14 residues. Trimming shortened V by 5 bases and J by 7 bases, and 15 bases separated the two germline ends. Germline V gene lookup returns CDR1 MNHEY and CDR2 SMNVEV (reference sequence). The CDR3 region has the DNA TGTGCCAGCAGTCGGGGGGGGAGTCCCCAGCCCCAGCATTTT. This gives the protein CASSRGGSPQPQHF.

The chain links TRBV2 to TRBJ1-5; 10 positions match TRBD1. CDR1 is SNHLY and CDR2 is FYNNEI in the germline V gene. Trimming cost V 4 bases and J 5 bases; bases outside gene matches: 5. The CDR3 has 15 residues. For the CDR3, the DNA is TGTGCCAGCAGTGTTAAGGGACAGGGGTATCAGCCCCAGCATTTT. Protein sequence: CASSVKGQGYQPQHF. Complete variable domain (other parts from reference TRBV2 and TRBJ1-5): EPEVTQTPSHQVTQMGQEVILRCVPISNHLYFYWYRQILGQKVEFLVSFYNNEISEKSEIFDDQFSVERPDGSNFTLKIRSTKLEDSAMYFCASSVKGQGYQPQHFGDGTRLSIL.

This clone was counted only a few times. The J gene is TRBJ2-7, the V gene TRBV2, with TRBD2 as a possible D gene (5 bases). CDR1 is SNHLY, CDR2 FYNNEI, per germline. CDR3 length: 13 residues. V lost 6 bases and J 3 bases, leaving 12 bases between the germline ends. DNA for the CDR3: TGTGCCAGCAGGGGAGACGGAGACTACGAGCAGTACTTC. This gives the protein CASRGDGDYEQYF. Looking up the rest from reference TRBV2 and TRBJ2-7 gives the full variable domain: EPEVTQTPSHQVTQMGQEVILRCVPISNHLYFYWYRQILGQKVEFLVSFYNNEISEKSEIFDDQFSVERPDGSNFTLKIRSTKLEDSAMYFCASRGDGDYEQYFGPGTRLTVT.

For the CDR3, the DNA is TGTGCCAGCAGCCAAGGTCGCAGGGTAGAAACTAACTATGGCTACACCTTC. Encoded protein: CASSQGRRVETNYGYTF. The rearrangement links TRBV4-2 to TRBJ1-2, with a weak D call TRBD1 (5 bases). This CDR3 region has 17 residues. The germline V and J ends were trimmed by 1 base and 0 bases, with 15 bases remaining between them. Germline CDR1 LGHNA, CDR2 YNFKEQ.

The table lists this clone with a few counts. V gene TRBV5-1 combines with J gene TRBJ2-1, with D perhaps TRBD2 (5 bases). CDR1 SGHRS and CDR2 YFSETQ come from the germline V gene. The CDR3 length is 15 residues. V was clipped by 0 bases and J by 8 bases, with 15 bases between them. The CDR3 is CASSLADGETDEQFF. The DNA of the CDR3 is TGCGCCAGCAGCTTGGCGGACGGGGAGACTGATGAGCAGTTCTTC.

Turning to this clone: At one boundary the junction diverges from the germline segment, which might be a read error. The chain combines TRBV7-7 with TRBJ2-1; 8 nucleotides align to TRBD2. The CDR3 is 13 residues long. Germline values: CDR1 SSHAT, CDR2 FNYEAQ (reference sequence). The CDR3 region is CASSLGTSNEQFF. CDR3 DNA: TGTGCTAGCAGCTTAGGGACTAGCAATGAGCAGTTCTTC.

The chain uses TRBV30 and TRBJ1-5; TRBD1 aligns across 8 bases. This CDR3 region has 18 residues. J was trimmed by 0 bases and V by 3 bases; bases with no gene match: 13. Germline V gene data show CDR1 as GTSNPN and CDR2 as SVGIG (reference sequence). CDR3 residues: CAWSGQGSGHFSNQPQHF. In nucleotides, the CDR3 is TGTGCCTGGAGCGGACAGGGATCGGGCCATTTTAGCAATCAGCCCCAGCATTTT.

J is TRBJ2-6 and V is TRBV18; 7 nucleotides match TRBD2. Germline V gene lookup returns CDR1 KGHSH and CDR2 LQKENI. The ends lost 10 bases at V and 0 bases at J; junction bases unmatched: 9. CDR3 length equals 16 residues. The CDR3 is CATRGGYFSGANVLTF. DNA of the CDR3: TGTGCCACCCGCGGGGGTTACTTCTCTGGGGCCAACGTCCTGACTTTC. Complete variable domain (other parts from reference TRBV18 and TRBJ2-6): NAGVMQNPRHLVRRRGQEARLRCSPMKGHSHVYWYRQLPEEGLKFMVYLQKENIIDESGMPKERFSAEFPKEGPSILRIQQVVRGDSAAYFCATRGGYFSGANVLTFGAGSRLTVL.

The chain recombines TRBV28 with TRBJ1-2; D possibly corresponds to TRBD1 (6 bases). In germline, CDR1 is MDHEN, CDR2 SYDVKM. The CDR3 length is 14 residues. V was clipped by 1 base and J by 7 bases, with 13 bases between them. CDR3 sequence: CASSLSGGRFGYTF. DNA of the CDR3: TGTGCCAGCAGTTTATCGGGGGGGCGCTTTGGCTACACCTTC.

This clone occurred a few times. This rearrangement joins TRBV29-1 to TRBJ1-5, with a tentative D call TRBD1 (6 bases). Germline V lookup: CDR1 SQVTM, CDR2 ANQGSEA. The CDR3 covers 13 residues. The V end lost 4 bases, the J end lost 4 bases, and 11 bases lay between the germline ends. CDR3 DNA sequence: TGCAGCGTTGTCGGCCAGGGGAATCAGCCCCAGCATTTT. Its protein product is CSVVGQGNQPQHF.

V is TRBV4-3 and J is TRBJ2-1; 10 positions agree with TRBD2. CDR1 LGHNA and CDR2 YSLEER come from the germline V gene. The junction had 12 bases not matched to a gene; V was cut back by 1 base and J by 0 bases. CDR3 length equals 20 residues. The CDR3 DNA follows: TGCGCCAGCAGCCAAGGACGTCCTAGCGGGAGTAGGGGCTCCTACAATGAGCAGTTCTTC. Amino acids: CASSQGRPSGSRGSYNEQFF.

CDR3 sequence (DNA): TGTGCTAGTGGCCTGAATAGTGAGTACTTC. Amino acid sequence: CASGLNSEYF. The chain joins TRBV12-5 to TRBJ2-7; D gene ambiguous. Trimming pared 6 bases from V and 11 bases from J, leaving 11 bases between. This CDR3 is built from 10 residues. The germline V gene encodes CDR1 LGHNT and CDR2 FRNRAP.

This clone was observed a handful of times. The chain combines TRBV11-2 with TRBJ2-1; D might be TRBD2 (5 bases). V was pared by 2 bases and J by 4 bases, with 9 bases between. The CDR3 contains 14 residues. The germline V gene has CDR1 SGHAT and CDR2 FQNNGV. The CDR3 protein is CASSLLWTYNEQFF. CDR3 coding DNA: TGTGCCAGCAGCTTATTATGGACTTACAATGAGCAGTTCTTC.